These 11 T cell receptor beta chains were all obtained from the same sample, sequenced in a study of T cell responses to AZD1222 COVID-19 vaccine (dated by TCRdb to the early 2020s). The time point label here, explained by the study, means: baseline before first vaccination. Receptors were amplified or captured by the immunoSEQ multiplex PCR assay. TCRdb took over this immuneACCESS table, retaining in-frame rearrangements with V and J assigned. Such tables are incomplete; in checked studies, under half of the missing clones stem from an unresolved V gene, and the remainder is unexplained. In all, the sample holds some 120,000 clones, and about 83% of those were seen once. The ten biggest clones cover roughly 12% of the sample. The sample in question was peripheral blood, obtained on day 0 of AZD1222 vaccination. Source of these receptors: an adult in good health.

In this sample, this clone turned up a few times. The J gene is TRBJ1-1, the V gene TRBV6-2 or TRBV6-3, with D unclear. Trimming removed 5 bases at V and 0 bases at J, with 7 bases between. CDR1 is MNHEY and CDR2 is SVGEGT in the germline V gene. The CDR3 extends over 13 amino acids. Here the CDR3 DNA reads TGTGCCAGCAGTCTAGTAATGAACACTGAAGCTTTCTTT. Translating it yields CASSLVMNTEAFF.

The V and J genes are TRBV4-1 and TRBJ1-4, with 10 bases aligning to TRBD1. Germline CDR1 is MGHRA and CDR2 is YSYEKL. The CDR3 sequence is 15 residues long. Unmatched junction bases numbered 1, after V lost 1 base and J lost 5 bases. The CDR3 DNA is TGCGCCAGCAGCCAAGGACAGGGGGCCAATGAAAAACTGTTTTTT. Translating gives CASSQGQGANEKLFF.

The chain is built from TRBV30 and TRBJ1-2, with 7 bases that match TRBD1. Per germline, CDR1 GTSNPN and CDR2 SVGIG (reference sequence). V lost 4 bases and J lost 1; bases outside the gene matches: 3. The CDR3 is 13 residues long. DNA of the CDR3: TGTGCCTGGAACCGACAGGGTAACTATGGCTACACCTTC. Its translation is CAWNRQGNYGYTF.

This chain links TRBV28 with TRBJ2-7, with 8 bases aligning to TRBD2. The CDR3 loop spans 14 amino acids. After removal of 7 bases from V and 2 bases from J, the junction contained 7 bases not matched to a gene. Per the germline V gene, CDR1 is MDHEN and CDR2 is SYDVKM. This chain's CDR3 is CASNAPGLAYEQYF. CDR3 DNA: TGTGCCAGCAACGCCCCGGGACTAGCCTACGAGCAGTACTTC.

V usage is TRBV28 and J usage is TRBJ1-5; D is undetermined. CDR1 and CDR2 (germline): MDHEN, SYDVKM. Trimming removed 9 bases at V and 2 bases at J, with 11 bases between. The CDR3 is 13 amino acids. This chain's CDR3 is CASQQTRNQPQHF. In DNA, the CDR3 is TGTGCCAGTCAACAAACGCGCAATCAGCCCCAGCATTTT.

J is TRBJ2-1 and V is TRBV19, with D possibly matching TRBD1 (5 bases). CDR3 length: 18 amino acids. V was shortened by 0 bases and J by 2 bases, with 17 bases between the two germline ends. Germline CDR1 is LNHDA and CDR2 is SQIVND (reference sequence). CDR3 coding DNA: TGTGCCAGTAGTATAGATCGGGCAGGGTTTGCTACCTACAATGAGCAGTTCTTC. Residues: CASSIDRAGFATYNEQFF.

V gene TRBV6-2 or TRBV6-3 combines with J gene TRBJ2-1; D is undetermined. The CDR3 extends over 17 amino acids. Trimming pared 4 bases from V and 9 bases from J, leaving 25 bases between. Germline-derived CDR1 and CDR2 are MNHEY and SVGEGT. CDR3 protein: CASSFLGNPLGRAEQFF. CDR3 DNA: TGTGCCAGCAGTTTTCTGGGGAACCCTCTGGGTCGGGCTGAGCAGTTCTTC.

The J gene is TRBJ2-7, the V gene TRBV7-2; 7 bases line up with TRBD2. Germline V gene sequence: CDR1 SGHTA, CDR2 FQGNSA. The V gene end was trimmed by 1 base and the J gene end by 2 bases; junction bases not matched to a gene: 5. The CDR3 is 15 residues long. The CDR3 sequence is CASSLVIAGAYEQYF. CDR3 DNA: TGTGCCAGCAGCTTAGTGATTGCGGGGGCCTACGAGCAGTACTTC.

The CDR3 DNA sequence: TGTGCCAGCACCAAGACAGGGGGCTTGGGTCAGCCCCAGCATTTT. As protein: CASTKTGGLGQPQHF. The rearrangement links TRBV28 to TRBJ1-5; 10 nucleotides align to TRBD1. Germline-derived CDR1 and CDR2 are MDHEN and SYDVKM. The CDR3 loop spans 15 amino acids. Trimming took 7 bases from V and 6 from J; bases not matched to a gene: 9.

This chain uses TRBV24-1 with TRBJ2-1; 8 positions match TRBD2. J gave up 8 bases and V 2 bases, and 4 bases lay outside the gene matches. The CDR3 has 14 amino acids. Germline loops: CDR1 KGHDR, CDR2 SFDVKD. CDR3 region: CATSDSSGGDEQFF. The CDR3 DNA reads as TGTGCCACCAGTGATTCGAGCGGGGGTGATGAGCAGTTCTTC.

This chain uses TRBV2 with TRBJ1-3, with D unclear. CDR3 length equals 15 residues. Looked up from germline, CDR1 is SNHLY and CDR2 is FYNNEI. The ends were cut back, 5 bases at V and 2 bases at J, with 13 bases in the middle. The CDR3: CASSWRPGPGNTIYF. For the CDR3, the DNA is TGTGCCAGCAGTTGGAGACCCGGTCCTGGAAACACCATATATTTT. Filled out from reference TRBV2 and TRBJ1-3, the complete variable domain reads EPEVTQTPSHQVTQMGQEVILRCVPISNHLYFYWYRQILGQKVEFLVSFYNNEISEKSEIFDDQFSVERPDGSNFTLKIRSTKLEDSAMYFCASSWRPGPGNTIYFGEGSWLTVV.